The entry that follows covers one T cell receptor (beta chain) sequence. No antigen is known for it. This sample was taken from a study of CD8+ T cells in alopecia areata. Study at large: For the treated group, dosing was oral tofacitinib at 5 to 10 mg twice daily.

Sequencing templates came from extracted RNA that was reverse transcribed into cDNA. TCRdb's copy holds only in-frame clones and misses some; the assay was immunoSEQ multiplex PCR. The table includes some 170,000 clones, about 67% detected once. Patients with alopecia areata provided lesional scalp punch biopsies as well as peripheral blood. Study-level findings and limits: Especially in alopecia totalis/universalis, lesional scalp showed greater clonality than normal scalp did. Scalp samples also contribute reads from the resident alphabeta T cells found in normal skin.

There are 16 residues in the CDR3. CDR1 is MNHEY, CDR2 SMNVEV, per germline (reference sequence). The J segment lost 2 bases and the V segment lost 4 bases, leaving 7 bases of the junction unmatched. Sample: CD8+ T cells sorted from blood, taken at week 0. This clonotype originated in a human donor with alopecia areata. V and J are TRBV27 and TRBJ2-1, with 8 bases that match TRBD2. The CDR3 DNA is TGTGCCAGCAGTTCGGGGGGGGCGACAACCTACAATGAGCAGTTCTTC. Translating gives CASSSGGATTYNEQFF.